These 14 T cell receptor beta chains were sequenced from one sample in a study of shared clonotypes between healthy human individuals. The repertoire was sequenced with immunoSEQ multiplex PCR; TCRdb's copy has only in-frame clones and lacks some. The sample holds a few million clones, more than 90% seen once. Source material: naive CD4+ T cells sorted from blood. As for subset: CD45RA+ positively selected. The receptors were gathered from a man aged 18-30 years in good health.

V and J are TRBV9 and TRBJ2-7; D gene unclear. The CDR3 length is 15 residues. CDR1 SGDLS and CDR2 YYNGEE come from the germline V gene. Between the trimmed V and J ends, which lost 4 bases and 4 bases, there was a span of 18 bases. CDR3 protein: CASSIRPHLPYEQYF. CDR3 DNA sequence: TGTGCCAGCAGCATCCGACCTCATCTGCCGTACGAGCAGTACTTC.

This chain connects TRBV4-3 to TRBJ1-4; D call uncertain. In germline, CDR1 is LGHNA, CDR2 YSLEER. V was clipped by 4 bases and J by 4 bases, with 16 bases between them. The CDR3 covers 16 residues. Here the CDR3 reads CASSLNSGTFNEKLFF. In DNA, the CDR3 is TGCGCCAGCAGCCTCAATTCGGGAACTTTTAATGAAAAACTGTTTTTT.

This clone was observed a few times. The chain couples TRBV9 to TRBJ1-1, with a tentative D call TRBD1 (5 bases). The CDR3 covers 15 residues. Germline V gene sequence: CDR1 SGDLS, CDR2 YYNGEE. Trimming shortened V by 4 bases and J by 5 bases, and 18 bases separated the two germline ends. CDR3 sequence reads: CASSFSGGEVTEAFF. The CDR3 region has the DNA TGTGCCAGCAGCTTCTCCGGGGGAGAGGTGACTGAAGCTTTCTTT.

This chain connects TRBV6-6 to TRBJ2-5; D remains ambiguous. Trimming stripped 0 bases from V and 1 base from J, with 6 bases between. Germline CDR1 MNHNY, CDR2 SVGAGI (reference sequence). The CDR3 is 14 amino acids. The CDR3 sequence: CASSYSSSQETQYF. CDR3 nucleotides: TGTGCCAGCAGTTACTCGAGCAGCCAAGAGACCCAGTACTTC.

This clone has just a few counts. The gene calls are TRBV5-6 and TRBJ2-6; no clear D. CDR1 is SGHDT and CDR2 is YYEEEE in the germline V gene. CDR3 length equals 18 residues. Trimming took 2 bases from V and 2 from J, leaving 17 bases between them. The CDR3 protein is CASSFKALEAPGANVLTF. As DNA, the CDR3 is TGTGCCAGCAGCTTTAAAGCGCTTGAGGCCCCTGGGGCCAACGTCCTGACTTTC.

The V call is TRBV1, the J call TRBJ2-5. Near its end, the DNA agrees better with TRBJ2-7, so the J call may be wrong. TRBV1 is termed a pseudogene. The CDR3 runs to 16 residues. In DNA form, the CDR3 reads TGCACCAGCAGCCAACAGTCCGCCTCGATCTCCTACGAGCAGTACTTC. This translates into CTSSQQSASISYEQYF.

V gene TRBV2 combines with J gene TRBJ2-7; no clear D. The ends were cut back, 6 bases at V and 3 bases at J, with 6 bases in the middle. The CDR3 extends over 11 amino acids. Germline V gene data show CDR1 as SNHLY and CDR2 as FYNNEI. Here the CDR3 DNA reads TGTGCCAGCAGGTCATACTACGAGCAGTACTTC. Protein sequence: CASRSYYEQYF.

The gene calls are TRBV18 and TRBJ2-3; 12 positions agree with TRBD2. This CDR3 region has 20 residues. The germline V gene has CDR1 KGHSH and CDR2 LQKENI. V dropped 2 bases and J dropped 0; count of bases not matched to a gene: 12. The CDR3 DNA reads as TGTGCCAGCTCACCAGTCAGTCTAGCGGGGGGGTCCGCTAGCACAGATACGCAGTATTTT. Amino acids: CASSPVSLAGGSASTDTQYF. Full variable domain (rest looked up from reference TRBV18 and TRBJ2-3): NAGVMQNPRHLVRRRGQEARLRCSPMKGHSHVYWYRQLPEEGLKFMVYLQKENIIDESGMPKERFSAEFPKEGPSILRIQQVVRGDSAAYFCASSPVSLAGGSASTDTQYFGPGTRLTVL.

CDR3 protein: CASSRGAAFSYEQYF. The CDR3 DNA sequence: TGTGCCAGCAGCCGGGGGGCTGCTTTCTCCTACGAGCAGTACTTC. The rearrangement links TRBV5-4 to TRBJ2-7; D is possibly TRBD2 (7 bases). The CDR3 loop spans 15 amino acids. From germline, CDR1 is SGHNT and CDR2 YYREEE (reference sequence). The V end was cut by 4 bases, the J end by 0 bases, with 14 bases between.

Comments on this clone: Other DNA sequences within the sample encode an identical CDR3. This chain connects TRBV2 to TRBJ1-5, with unresolved D. This CDR3 has 14 residues. From germline, CDR1 is SNHLY and CDR2 FYNNEI. V lost 0 bases, J lost 4 bases, and 7 bases lay in between. The CDR3 reads CASSEAGRNQPQHF. CDR3 coding DNA: TGTGCCAGCAGTGAAGCGGGCAGGAATCAGCCCCAGCATTTT.

The chain has TRBV6-5 and TRBJ2-1; TRBD2 matches at 8 bases. CDR1 is MNHEY and CDR2 is SVGAGI in the germline V gene. V was pared by 3 bases and J by 7 bases, with 8 bases of the junction left unmatched. The CDR3 consists of 15 residues. Here the CDR3 reads CASSYPGLGSNEQFF. For the CDR3, the DNA is TGTGCCAGCAGTTATCCGGGACTAGGTAGTAATGAGCAGTTCTTC.

This rearrangement joins TRBV5-1 to TRBJ1-1; 7 bases map to TRBD1. The CDR3 is made up of 15 amino acids. V lost 1 base to trimming and J lost 1 base; unmatched junction nucleotides: 4. Looked up from germline, CDR1 is SGHRS and CDR2 is YFSETQ. Written as DNA, the CDR3 is TGCGCCAGCAGCTTGTGGACAGGAGCGAACACTGAAGCTTTCTTT. Translating gives CASSLWTGANTEAFF. Filled out from reference TRBV5-1 and TRBJ1-1, the complete variable domain reads KAGVTQTPRYLIKTRGQQVTLSCSPISGHRSVSWYQQTPGQGLQFLFEYFSETQRNKGNFPGRFSGRQFSNSRSEMNVSTLELGDSALYLCASSLWTGANTEAFFGQGTRLTVV.

The chain combines TRBV6-1 with TRBJ2-7; a possible D gene is TRBD2 (8 bases). The germline V and J ends were trimmed by 5 bases and 9 bases, with 23 bases remaining between them. The CDR3 consists of 15 residues. Looked up from germline, CDR1 is MNHNS and CDR2 is SASEGT. The CDR3 DNA follows: TGTGCCAGCAGTCGACAGGGACTAGGGACTCTCGGGCAGTACTTC. It encodes CASSRQGLGTLGQYF.

This chain uses TRBV15 with TRBJ1-2; 8 bases are shared with TRBD1. The CDR3 has 14 amino acids. The trim removed 0 bases at V and 7 bases at J, leaving 4 bases unmatched. In germline, CDR1 is LNHNV, CDR2 YYDKDF (reference sequence). CDR3 sequence: CATSRDQGAGGYTF. The CDR3 nucleotides read TGTGCCACCAGCAGAGATCAGGGGGCGGGTGGCTACACCTTC.